This is a list of T cell receptor beta chains from one sample in a study of blood T cell repertoires in COVID-19. Profiled with immunoSEQ multiplex PCR; TCRdb holds only in-frame clones, not every one. The data hold over 250,000 clones, with approximately 83% observed a single time. Sequences were obtained from peripheral blood. The receptors were gathered from a woman between 50 and 59 years old who had recovered from COVID-19. CDR3s leave out the opening cysteine and the closing phenylalanine or tryptophan.

CDR3 protein: ASSQARTGGNEQY
V gene: TRBV4-3

CDR3 protein: ASSLRGLAGDLNTGELF
V gene: TRBV27

CDR3 protein: ASSDTTGVRNSPLH
V gene: TRBV2

CDR3 protein: ASSSQTGPLRGYT
V gene: TRBV27

CDR3 protein: ASSLYVTTNLGGQETQY
V gene: TRBV5-6

CDR3 protein: ASSQGVIQLGYEQY
V gene: TRBV3-1/TRBV3-2

CDR3 protein: ASSLVGGGAGDEQF
V gene: TRBV11-3

CDR3 protein: ASSETDRGTGNTIY
V gene: TRBV10-1

CDR3 protein: ASSLGRSYEQY
V gene: TRBV27

CDR3 protein: ASSESGGGRYEQY
V gene: TRBV10-1